The 8 T cell receptor beta chains below come from one sample, sequenced in a study of T cell responses to AZD1222 COVID-19 vaccine. TCRdb keeps only in-frame clones here, not all; method: immunoSEQ multiplex PCR. The sample shows 150,000 to 200,000 clones, more than 75% of them seen only once. Material: peripheral blood, obtained on day 0 of MenACWY control vaccination. The receptors were gathered from an adult in good health.

V and J are TRBV6-5 and TRBJ2-7; either TRBD1 or TRBD2 may fit D (5 bases each). Germline CDR1 and CDR2: MNHEY and SVGAGI. V lost 6 bases and J 2 bases, leaving 11 bases between the germline ends. The length of the CDR3 is 13 residues. The CDR3 coding sequence is TGTGCCAGCAGCCAGGGACCGGCCTACGAGCAGTACTTC. This encodes CASSQGPAYEQYF.

The chain carries TRBV3-1 (or the pseudogene TRBV3-2) and TRBJ2-7, with TRBD2 matching 12 bases. The CDR3 spans 15 residues. Germline V CDR1 and CDR2: LGHDT, YNNKEL (reference sequence). V gave up 5 bases and J gave up 4 bases; unmatched junction bases: 6. The CDR3 spells CASSYLLAGGYEQYF. The CDR3 DNA reads as TGTGCCAGCAGCTACCTCCTAGCGGGAGGGTACGAGCAGTACTTC.

In DNA, the CDR3 is TGTGCCAGCAGCTCCCGCCGCGGGGGGTCCTCCTACGAGCAGTACTTC. It yields the protein CASSSRRGGSSYEQYF. The chain carries TRBV7-2 and TRBJ2-7; TRBD2 agrees at 8 bases. The V segment lost 4 bases and the J segment 0 bases; nucleotides outside the gene matches: 8. The V gene's germline CDR1 is SGHTA and CDR2 FQGNSA. The CDR3 covers 16 residues. Full variable domain (outside the CDR3, taken from reference TRBV7-2 and TRBJ2-7): GAGVSQSPSNKVTEKGKDVELRCDPISGHTALYWYRQSLGQGLEFLIYFQGNSAPDKSGLPSDRFSAERTGGSVSTLTIQRTQQEDSAVYLCASSSRRGGSSYEQYFGPGTRLTVT.

V gene TRBV9 combines with J gene TRBJ1-3, with D perhaps matching TRBD1 (5 bases). V was trimmed by 3 bases and J by 0 bases, leaving 7 bases between them. This CDR3 is 14 amino acids long. Germline-derived CDR1 and CDR2 are SGDLS and YYNGEE. The CDR3 protein is CASSETASGNTIYF. In DNA, the CDR3 is TGTGCCAGCAGCGAGACAGCCTCTGGAAACACCATATATTTT.

This chain connects TRBV28 to TRBJ1-2; 7 bases are a match to TRBD1. The V gene end was trimmed by 5 bases and the J gene end by 6 bases; junction bases not matched to a gene: 9. Germline CDR1 and CDR2: MDHEN and SYDVKM. The CDR3 contains 14 residues. CDR3 amino acids: CASSPRTGRDGYTF. DNA of the CDR3: TGTGCCAGCAGTCCCAGGACAGGCCGGGATGGCTACACCTTC.

The rearrangement links TRBV3-1 (or the pseudogene TRBV3-2) to TRBJ1-3; a weak D match, TRBD1 (6 bases). Trimming pared 6 bases from V and 1 base from J, leaving 10 bases between. CDR3 length: 14 amino acids. CDR1 LGHDT and CDR2 YNNKEL come from the germline V gene (reference sequence). CDR3 region: CASRPRGSGNTIYF. The CDR3 region has the DNA TGTGCCAGCAGACCAAGGGGGTCTGGAAACACCATATATTTT.

The J gene is TRBJ1-2, the V gene TRBV9; possible D gene TRBD1, 5 bases. V was clipped by 4 bases and J by 4 bases, with 14 bases between them. Germline CDR1 reads SGDLS; CDR2 reads YYNGEE. The CDR3 spans 14 residues. CDR3 sequence: CASSRDSPIYGYTF. The CDR3 nucleotides read TGTGCCAGCAGCCGAGACAGCCCTATCTATGGCTACACCTTC.

This clone was picked up a small number of times. One end of the junction varies from germline; a read error may be responsible. The rearrangement uses TRBV5-1 and TRBJ1-4, with a tentative D call TRBD1 (5 bases). In germline, CDR1 is SGHRS, CDR2 YFSETQ. The length of the CDR3 is 14 residues. The CDR3, as DNA: TGCGCCAGCCGCTTTGGGACTGAGGGGGAAAAACTGTTTTTT. Translated: CASRFGTEGEKLFF.